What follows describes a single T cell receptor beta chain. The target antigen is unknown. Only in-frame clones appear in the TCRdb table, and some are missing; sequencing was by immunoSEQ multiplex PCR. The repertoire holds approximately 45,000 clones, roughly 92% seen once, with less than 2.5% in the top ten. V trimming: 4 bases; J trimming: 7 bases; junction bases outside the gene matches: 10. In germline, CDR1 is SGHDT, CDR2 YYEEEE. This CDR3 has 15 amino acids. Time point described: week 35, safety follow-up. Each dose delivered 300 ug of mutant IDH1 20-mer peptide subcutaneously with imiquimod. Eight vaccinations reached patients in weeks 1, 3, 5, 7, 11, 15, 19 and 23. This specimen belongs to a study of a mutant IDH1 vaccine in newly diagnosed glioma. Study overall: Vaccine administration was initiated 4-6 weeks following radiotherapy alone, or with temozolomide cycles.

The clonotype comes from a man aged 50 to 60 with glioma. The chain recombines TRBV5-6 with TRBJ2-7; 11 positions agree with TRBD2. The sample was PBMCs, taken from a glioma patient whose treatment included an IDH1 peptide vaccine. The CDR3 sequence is CASSLLAGGPGEQYF. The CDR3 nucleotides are TGTGCCAGCAGCCTATTAGCGGGAGGGCCTGGGGAGCAGTACTTC. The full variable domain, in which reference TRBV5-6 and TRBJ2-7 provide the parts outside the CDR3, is DAGVTQSPTHLIKTRGQQVTLRCSPKSGHDTVSWYQQALGQGPQFIFQYYEEEERQRGNFPDRFSGHQFPNYSSELNVNALLLGDSALYLCASSLLAGGPGEQYFGPGTRLTVT.